The clone carrying this TCR beta chain was detected once. The CDR3 has 17 residues. From germline, CDR1 is KGHSH and CDR2 LQKENI. V was pared by 4 bases and J by 1 base, with 7 bases of the junction left unmatched. The data were obtained in a study of T cell responses to AZD1222 COVID-19 vaccine. The repertoire was sequenced with immunoSEQ multiplex PCR; TCRdb's copy has only in-frame clones and lacks some. The sample holds some 100,000 clones; 88% are singletons and the top ten take about 13%. The sample in question was peripheral blood, obtained on day 0 of MenACWY control vaccination. This clonotype was sampled from an adult in good health. The chain is built from TRBV18 and TRBJ2-3, with TRBD2 matching 11 bases. CDR3 sequence: CASSLAMTSGGTDTQYF. In DNA, the CDR3 is TGTGCCAGCTCACTTGCTATGACTAGCGGGGGCACAGATACGCAGTATTTT.